The 12 T cell receptor beta chains given below trace back to one sample, sequenced in a study of identical twins. TCRdb used MiXCR to reprocess the 5' RACE reads, holding one entry per CDR3 protein. The sample gives some 97,000 distinct CDR3 sequences, 5.9% of which show up once; approximately 12% is in the top ten. Sequencing was carried out using memory T cells sorted from blood. All receptors derive from a woman between 45 and 65 years old in good health.

The rearrangement uses TRBV6-1 and TRBJ2-7; D is perhaps TRBD1 or TRBD2 (5 bases each). The V and J ends lost 11 bases and 1 base respectively, with 15 bases between them. CDR3 length equals 13 residues. From germline, CDR1 is MNHNS and CDR2 SASEGT. The CDR3 DNA is TGTGCCGGCACTCCGGGACCTTCCTACGAGCAGTACTTC. Its translation: CAGTPGPSYEQYF.

This clonotype was detected many times. This chain uses TRBV6-2 or TRBV6-3 with TRBJ2-7; TRBD2 matches at 12 bases. The CDR3 has 14 residues. Germline CDR1 is MNHEY and CDR2 is SVGEGT. V gave up 11 bases and J gave up 0 bases; unmatched junction bases: 5. The CDR3 reads CALWTSGISYEQYV. CDR3 bases: TGTGCCTTATGGACTAGCGGGATCTCCTACGAGCAGTACGTC.

This clonotype was counted at least ten times. The rearrangement joins TRBV12-3 or TRBV12-4 to TRBJ1-4; D unresolved. The CDR3 consists of 14 residues. Between the trimmed V and J ends, which lost 3 bases and 1 base, there was a span of 6 bases. This chain's CDR3 is CASSFHRTNEKLFF. The CDR3 DNA reads as TGTGCCAGCAGTTTTCATCGAACTAATGAAAAACTGTTTTTT.

This clonotype was detected ten times or more. The chain recombines TRBV7-2 with TRBJ2-6; D remains ambiguous. Germline CDR1 is SGHTA and CDR2 is FQGNSA. The CDR3 loop spans 16 amino acids. The germline V and J ends were trimmed by 5 bases and 2 bases, with 13 bases remaining between them. The CDR3 here is CASSPRVRAGANVLTF. Written as DNA, the CDR3 is TGTGCCAGCAGCCCTAGGGTACGTGCTGGGGCCAACGTCCTGACTTTC.

This clonotype was seen many times. This rearrangement joins TRBV11-2 to TRBJ1-6; D may be TRBD1 (5 bases). The V end lost 1 base, the J end lost 10 bases, and 17 bases lay between the germline ends. Germline-derived CDR1 and CDR2 are SGHAT and FQNNGV. The CDR3 contains 16 residues. The CDR3 bases are TGTGCCAGCAGCTTAGTTGGGAGGATCTCAGGGTCACCCCTCCACTTT. Its translation is CASSLVGRISGSPLHF.

This clonotype was recorded a few times. This chain links TRBV6-1 with TRBJ1-5, with TRBD1 identical over 7 bases. This CDR3 spans 16 amino acids. The junction had 8 bases not matched to a gene; V was cut back by 6 bases and J by 0 bases. Germline V CDR1 and CDR2: MNHNS, SASEGT. The CDR3 is CASSPGQPNSNQPQHF. The DNA of the CDR3 is TGTGCCAGCAGCCCGGGACAGCCAAATAGCAATCAGCCCCAGCATTTT.

This clonotype was seen more than once but under ten times. V gene TRBV18 combines with J gene TRBJ1-1; TRBD1 agrees at 12 bases. V gave up 1 base and J gave up 1 base; unmatched junction bases: 4. The CDR3 has 17 residues. Germline CDR1 reads KGHSH; CDR2 reads LQKENI. The CDR3 nucleotides are TGTGCCAGCTCACCACTCGGGACAGGGGGCGCGAACACTGAAGCTTTCTTT. It translates to CASSPLGTGGANTEAFF.

As DNA, the CDR3 is TGTGAACCGGACTGCATGAACACTGAAGCTTTCTTT. As protein: CEPDCMNTEAFF. This sequence joins TRBV19 and TRBJ1-1; no clear D. Looked up from germline, CDR1 is LNHDA and CDR2 is SQIVND (reference sequence). The CDR3 is made up of 12 amino acids.

The chain employs TRBV7-8 and TRBJ2-4; D ambiguous. Per the germline V gene, CDR1 is SGHVS and CDR2 is FQNEAQ. V lost 0 bases and J lost 4, with 4 bases in between. This CDR3 is 13 amino acids long. The CDR3 sequence is CASSLARKNIQYF. The CDR3 coding sequence is TGTGCCAGCAGCTTAGCACGAAAAAACATTCAGTACTTC.

This clonotype was counted a single time. V gene TRBV6-2 or TRBV6-3 combines with J gene TRBJ2-3, with 7 bases aligning to TRBD1. CDR1 and CDR2 from the germline V gene are MNHEY and SVGEGT. The CDR3 is made up of 15 amino acids. The J segment lost 3 bases and the V segment lost 2 bases, leaving 5 bases of the junction unmatched. The CDR3 here is CASSYRGQNTDTQYF. Written as DNA, the CDR3 is TGTGCCAGCAGTTACCGGGGACAGAATACAGATACGCAGTATTTT.

This clonotype came up many times. The J gene is TRBJ1-4, the V gene TRBV6-6; D unresolved. CDR1 MNHNY and CDR2 SVGAGI come from the germline V gene (reference sequence). Trimming took 8 bases from V and 4 from J, leaving 5 bases between them. This CDR3 has 11 residues. The CDR3 DNA reads TGTGCCAGCGTATATAATGAAAAACTGTTTTTT. Translating it yields CASVYNEKLFF.

Points on this clonotype: Given a much more abundant clone one base away, this may be a read error. This chain links TRBV5-1 with TRBJ2-7; 10 bases map to TRBD1. Germline V CDR1 and CDR2: SGHRS, YFSETQ. CDR3 length equals 16 residues. The CDR3 DNA follows: TGCGCCAGCAGCTCGACAGGGGGCTGGTTATCGGACGAGCAGCACTTC. This sequence encodes CASSSTGGWLSDEQHF.